The present entry profiles one T cell receptor (beta chain) with its context. Its antigen is unknown. CDR1 is SGHKS, CDR2 YYEKEE, per germline (reference sequence). Trimming took off 2 bases at V and 3 bases at J, with 14 bases between the two ends. The CDR3 extends over 15 amino acids. These data belong to a study of OX40 agonist ivuxolimab in advanced cancers. On the study more broadly: Partial responses were seen in three patients, one with hepatocellular carcinoma and two with cutaneous melanoma.

Study-level points and caveats: Among T cells, CD8+ cells averaged more expanded clones than CD4+ cells.

Using immunoSEQ multiplex PCR, the repertoire was profiled, and TCRdb retains in-frame clones only, with some absent. The table lists 35,000 to 55,000 clones, around nine tenths of them singletons. On cycle 4 day 1 and cycle 7 day 1, as well as at baseline, blood was sampled. Material: CD4+ or CD8+ T cells sorted from blood, obtained in a trial of the OX40 agonist ivuxolimab. This chain connects TRBV5-5 to TRBJ1-2; D perhaps matches TRBD1 (5 bases). The sequence was collected from an adult with an advanced solid tumor such as melanoma, head and neck, liver or kidney cancer. CDR3 DNA: TGTGCCAGCAGCTTTAGCGACAGAACTGACTATGGCTACACCTTC. Amino acids: CASSFSDRTDYGYTF.